The 18 T cell receptor beta chains in this list originate from one sample, sequenced in a study of PD-L1 blockade in urothelial cancer. Some clones are missing from TCRdb's copy, which holds only in-frame ones; the method was immunoSEQ multiplex PCR. The table shows some 77,000 clones, with 87% occurring only once. The sequences come from PBMCs, collected around atezolizumab (anti-PD-L1) treatment. These receptors all come from a woman in her seventies with urothelial cancer.

This chain links TRBV19 with TRBJ2-7; 8 bases match TRBD1. The CDR3 totals 16 residues. Losses at the gene ends were 5 bases for V and 2 bases for J; bases not matched to a gene: 11. Germline V gene lookup returns CDR1 LNHDA and CDR2 SQIVND (reference sequence). CDR3 DNA sequence: TGTGCCAGTAGTGCCCCGGGCAGGGGGCCGCCCTACGAGCAGTACTTC. Translating it yields CASSAPGRGPPYEQYF.

This rearrangement joins TRBV11-2 to TRBJ2-3, with D perhaps matching TRBD2 (7 bases). From germline, CDR1 is SGHAT and CDR2 FQNNGV. The ends were cut back, 5 bases at V and 3 bases at J, with 24 bases in the middle. The CDR3 covers 18 residues. CDR3 region: CASSPLIGGALGTDTQYF. DNA for the CDR3: TGTGCCAGCAGCCCCCTTATTGGGGGGGCTCTGGGAACAGATACGCAGTATTTT.

The rearrangement links TRBV7-8 to TRBJ1-4, with TRBD1 identical over 8 bases. Trimming cost V 0 bases and J 7 bases; bases outside gene matches: 13. This CDR3 contains 18 residues. From germline, CDR1 is SGHVS and CDR2 FQNEAQ. The CDR3 sequence: CASSLAGDRRLVSEKLFF. CDR3 sequence (DNA): TGTGCCAGCAGCTTAGCGGGGGACAGGCGGTTAGTAAGTGAAAAACTGTTTTTT.

This clone has only a few counts. The chain joins TRBV27 to TRBJ2-7, with 10 bases that match TRBD1. After removal of 3 bases from V and 4 bases from J, the junction contained 12 bases not matched to a gene. The CDR3 extends over 17 amino acids. Germline CDR1 reads MNHEY; CDR2 reads SMNVEV (reference sequence). CDR3 coding DNA: TGTGCCAGCAGTTTCACCCCCGACAGGGGGCGCCGTTACGAGCAGTACTTC. It encodes CASSFTPDRGRRYEQYF.

CDR3 sequence (DNA): TGTGCCACCCCAGGGGTAAACACCATATATTTT. It yields the protein CATPGVNTIYF. The chain links TRBV6-1 to TRBJ1-3; a weak D match, TRBD1 (6 bases). V was cut by 10 bases and J by 6 bases, with 10 bases left in between. Per germline, CDR1 MNHNS and CDR2 SASEGT. The CDR3 totals 11 residues.

The V gene is TRBV29-1, the J gene TRBJ1-1; D is possibly TRBD1 (6 bases). The CDR3 is 13 amino acids. The V and J ends lost 3 bases and 4 bases respectively, with 12 bases between them. The germline CDR1 and CDR2 sequences are SQVTM and ANQGSEA. DNA of the CDR3: TGCAGCGTTGAGCTCAGGGGCGGCACTGAAGCTTTCTTT. This sequence encodes CSVELRGGTEAFF.

In DNA form, the CDR3 reads TGTGCCATCAGTGAGAGATCGGCGACAGAAAGGTACGAGCAGTACTTC. This encodes CAISERSATERYEQYF. The V and J genes are TRBV10-3 and TRBJ2-7; weak D call: TRBD1 (5 bases). Germline CDR1 reads ENHRY; CDR2 reads SYGVKD. The V end lost 2 bases, the J end lost 4 bases, and 18 bases lay between the germline ends. CDR3 length: 16 residues.

V is TRBV2 and J is TRBJ1-2; 7 bases align to TRBD1. The CDR3 loop spans 15 amino acids. Germline V gene sequence: CDR1 SNHLY, CDR2 FYNNEI. After removal of 6 bases from V and 6 bases from J, the junction contained 13 bases not matched to a gene. In nucleotides, the CDR3 is TGTGCCAGCAGCCCCTTGGAGGGGGCGCGTCATGGCTACACCTTC. Its translation: CASSPLEGARHGYTF. Based on the CDR3 plus reference TRBV2 and TRBJ1-2, the full variable domain is EPEVTQTPSHQVTQMGQEVILRCVPISNHLYFYWYRQILGQKVEFLVSFYNNEISEKSEIFDDQFSVERPDGSNFTLKIRSTKLEDSAMYFCASSPLEGARHGYTFGSGTRLTVV.

V is TRBV6-1 and J is TRBJ2-7, with 9 bases identical to TRBD1. The CDR3 totals 15 residues. With V trimmed by 2 bases and J by 5 bases, 7 bases remained unmatched. Germline V gene data show CDR1 as MNHNS and CDR2 as SASEGT. CDR3 in DNA: TGTGCCAGCAGTGAACCCGGACAGGGGCGGGACGAGCAGTACTTC. Protein sequence: CASSEPGQGRDEQYF.

The J gene is TRBJ1-1, the V gene TRBV5-1, with D maybe TRBD1 (5 bases). The CDR3 extends over 13 amino acids. Deletions cut 3 bases from V and 1 base from J, with 7 bases between. Germline CDR1 and CDR2: SGHRS and YFSETQ. CDR3 coding DNA: TGCGCCAGCAGCTCCGGACAGAACACTGAAGCTTTCTTT. It is translated as CASSSGQNTEAFF.

The V call is TRBV6-6, the J call TRBJ1-2; 10 bases map to TRBD1. The CDR3 contains 15 residues. With V trimmed by 6 bases and J by 4 bases, 8 bases remained unmatched. Germline CDR1 MNHNY, CDR2 SVGAGI (reference sequence). The CDR3 region has the DNA TGTGCCAGCAGATCGACAGGGGGCGCAGGCTATGGCTACACCTTC. Its protein product is CASRSTGGAGYGYTF.

The chain has TRBV9 and TRBJ2-1, with a tentative D call TRBD2 (6 bases). The CDR3 is 13 residues long. The germline V gene encodes CDR1 SGDLS and CDR2 YYNGEE. Trimming removed 3 bases from V and 9 bases from J, with 13 bases in between. For the CDR3, the DNA is TGTGCCAGCAGCGCCAGCCTAGCGACTGAGCAGTTCTTC. It translates to CASSASLATEQFF.

V is TRBV29-1 and J is TRBJ2-1; perhaps TRBD1 as D (6 bases). Germline V lookup: CDR1 SQVTM, CDR2 ANQGSEA. V lost 5 bases, J lost 4 bases, and 15 bases lay in between. The CDR3 length is 14 residues. The CDR3 DNA reads TGCAGCGTTACGAAGGGGGACCTATACAATGAGCAGTTCTTC. Residues: CSVTKGDLYNEQFF.

The genes are TRBV6-5 and TRBJ1-2, with a weak D call TRBD1 (6 bases). CDR3 length: 13 residues. The germline V gene has CDR1 MNHEY and CDR2 SVGAGI. Trimming pared 7 bases from V and 2 bases from J, leaving 11 bases between. The CDR3 is CASTDSPNYGYTF. In DNA, the CDR3 is TGTGCCAGCACGGACAGCCCAAACTATGGCTACACCTTC.

This rearrangement joins TRBV28 to TRBJ2-7, with 10 bases that match TRBD2. Losses at the gene ends were 5 bases for V and 1 base for J; bases not matched to a gene: 5. Germline V gene sequence: CDR1 MDHEN, CDR2 SYDVKM. This CDR3 comprises 15 residues. CDR3 region: CASSTPSGSSYEQYF. CDR3 sequence (DNA): TGTGCCAGCAGTACCCCTAGCGGGAGTTCCTACGAGCAGTACTTC. Drawing the rest from reference TRBV28 and TRBJ2-7, the complete variable domain is DVKVTQSSRYLVKRTGEKVFLECVQDMDHENMFWYRQDPGLGLRLIYFSYDVKMKEKGDIPEGYSVSREKKERFSLILESASTNQTSMYLCASSTPSGSSYEQYFGPGTRLTVT.

This chain links TRBV28 with TRBJ2-1; maybe TRBD1 (5 bases). The CDR3 has 13 amino acids. V was trimmed by 3 bases and J by 6 bases, leaving 9 bases between them. Per germline, CDR1 MDHEN and CDR2 SYDVKM. The CDR3 region is CASSFLTVNEQFF. The CDR3 DNA sequence: TGTGCCAGCAGTTTCTTGACAGTCAATGAGCAGTTCTTC.

The chain links TRBV7-8 to TRBJ2-7; no clear D gene. This CDR3 has 14 residues. Germline values: CDR1 SGHVS, CDR2 FQNEAQ. The ends were cut back, 1 base at V and 0 bases at J, with 7 bases in the middle. The CDR3 here is CASSLEESSYEQYF. In nucleotides, the CDR3 is TGTGCCAGCAGCTTAGAGGAGAGCTCCTACGAGCAGTACTTC.

This chain links TRBV4-3 with TRBJ2-5; 8 bases fit TRBD1. The ends lost 5 bases at V and 5 bases at J; junction bases unmatched: 10. Per the germline V gene, CDR1 is LGHNA and CDR2 is YSLEER. The CDR3 extends over 15 amino acids. CDR3 sequence: CASSRVTGDGETQYF. CDR3 bases: TGCGCCAGCAGCAGAGTGACAGGGGATGGGGAGACCCAGTACTTC.